This T cell receptor (beta chain) was retrieved from a study of tumor and adjacent non-tumor tissue in lung cancer. Whole-study context: Histology: eleven to twelve adenocarcinoma, a couple of squamous cell carcinoma, 1 small cell lung cancer.

This sample's RNA came from whole unsorted tissue. TCRbeta libraries were built with three rounds of nested PCR, modified from ARM-PCR. TCRdb used MiXCR to reprocess the multiplex PCR reads, holding one entry per CDR3 protein. Here the sample spans about 68,000 distinct CDR3 sequences, 55% to 75% being singletons. The V segment lost 9 bases and the J segment 2 bases; nucleotides outside the gene matches: 14. There are 19 residues in the CDR3. CDR1 and CDR2 (germline): SGHAT, FQNNGV. As for this clonotype: Antigen: not known.

Study conclusions and caveats: Tumor tissue had significantly higher TCR diversity than normal lung.

V is TRBV11-2 and J is TRBJ2-1; 15 bases match TRBD2. Sequencing was performed on lung tumor tissue. The TCR comes from a man aged 50-60 years with non-small cell lung cancer. CDR3 sequence: CARSRTSGGASSPYNEQFF. The CDR3 DNA reads as TGTGCCAGGAGCCGGACTAGCGGGGGGGCCTCTAGCCCCTACAATGAGCAGTTCTTC.